This T cell receptor (beta chain) comes out of a study of T-cell memory formation after mild COVID-19. Study in general: In these data, TCR clusters were largely donor specific. General observations from the study: Clones that contracted from day 15 to 85 were balanced CD4/CD8, while later expanders leaned CD4+. Mostly located in CM and EM were contracting CD4+ clones, with contracting CD8+ clones located in EMRA.

As regards this clonotype: Antigen specificity is unknown.

Amplification by 5'RACE using constant-segment primers produced TCR alpha and TCR beta cDNA libraries that carried sample barcodes and UMIs. One entry per CDR3 protein results from TCRdb running MiXCR on the 5' RACE reads. Of roughly 200,000 distinct CDR3 sequences listed, around 19% are singletons. The sequenced sample consisted of PBMCs or a T cell subset sorted from them (not recorded which). This TCR came from an adult woman who had mild COVID-19 (a few samples of this study predate the infection). Cell type and time point are not known.

CDR3 coding DNA: TGTGCCAGCAGCAAAGGGAAGTTCCAATGGATCACAGATACGCAGTATTTT. Protein product: CASSKGKFQWITDTQYF. This chain joins TRBV21-1 and TRBJ2-3. TRBV21-1 is shown as a pseudogene. The CDR3 spans 17 residues.